This paragraph reports one TCR beta chain. Its antigen has not been determined. There are no base qualities to consult, and no much larger clone falls within one base. Patients with autoimmune disease history or receiving systemic immunosuppression were excluded from the trial. In every dose cohort, peripheral blood was drawn for TCR sequencing at baseline, cycle 4 day 1, and cycle 7 day 1. Samples were obtained from an open-label, multicenter, first-in-human phase I dose-escalation trial of ivuxolimab. Adults with locally advanced or metastatic melanoma, renal cell, hepatocellular, or head and neck squamous cell carcinoma were enrolled in the trial. Before TCR sequencing, CD4+ T cells and CD8+ T cells were sorted from peripheral blood as separate populations. Genomic DNA was isolated from the sorted cells so that the TCRbeta CDR3 region could be sequenced. The immunoSEQ Assay was used for sequencing of TCRbeta CDR3 regions. The source is immuneACCESS, and TCRdb retained only in-frame sequences with V and J called. Part of the clones is not carried over; for the studies checked, unresolved V genes explain less than half of this, and the remainder is unexplained. The sample data list over 75,000 clones, and roughly 91% of these were observed just once. Together, the top ten hold 0.25% to 0.35% of the sample.

This specimen comes from a study of OX40 agonist ivuxolimab in advanced cancers. Notes on the research overall: The costimulatory receptor OX40 (CD134) was targeted by ivuxolimab, a fully human IgG2 agonistic monoclonal antibody. Intravenous ivuxolimab was administered to patients every 2 weeks at six dose levels: 0.01, 0.1, 0.3, 1.5, 3 and 10 mg/kg. Among the approximately 54 dose-escalation patients, about 19 had hepatocellular carcinoma, about 15 melanoma, 9 renal cell carcinoma and 9 head and neck cancer. In the dose-escalation cohort, roughly four fifths of patients were male, and the mean age was around 60 years, with a range of roughly 23 to 85. Prior anti-PD-1, anti-PD-L1 or anti-CTLA-4 therapy was permitted, and 35% to 40% of dose-escalation patients had received checkpoint inhibitors. Partial responses were achieved by three dose-escalation patients, of whom one had hepatocellular carcinoma and two had cutaneous melanoma. Peripheral TCRbeta sequencing was intended to test whether TCR sequence diversity was altered and clonal T-cell expansion was caused by ivuxolimab. The monotherapy dose-escalation portion (N ≈ 56 patients) of the phase I ivuxolimab trial is reported in the paper.

What the work shows at the level of the full study, not this receptor alone: Partial responders in the 0.1-3.0 mg/kg groups had among the lowest normalized peripheral clonal expansion, especially among CD8+ T cells. After ivuxolimab, CD8+ T cells had more expanded clones than CD4+ T cells on average. Low levels of normalized T-cell clonal expansion were also shown by some nonresponding patients. The antigen specificity of the clonally expanded peripheral T cells was not determined. At doses of 0.1 to 3.0 mg/kg, clonal expansion of both CD4+ and CD8+ T cells in blood was seen between baseline and week 6.

Unmatched junction bases come to 9, with V trimmed by 5 bases and J by 4 bases. Measured from the cysteine to the phenylalanine, the CDR3 is 16 residues long. Kept here is only the CDR3 DNA, which spans 48 bases and is read in frame from base 1. CDR1 SGHTA and CDR2 FQGNSA were looked up in the germline V gene. This clonotype was obtained from an adult with an advanced solid tumor such as melanoma, head and neck, liver or kidney cancer. The rearranged segments are TRBV7-2 and TRBJ2-7, and 12 junctional nucleotides match TRBD2. Specimen: CD4+ or CD8+ T cells sorted from blood, collected in a trial of the OX40 agonist ivuxolimab. The nucleotide sequence is TGTGCCAGCAGCCCACAGACTAGCGGGAGCCCGTACGAGCAGTACTTC. This codes for CASSPQTSGSPYEQYF.